This T cell receptor (beta chain) was observed in a study of CD8 T cells in ankylosing spondylitis. Construction of TCR beta libraries was performed using quantitative 5'-RACE with molecular barcodes. TCRdb used MiXCR to reprocess the 5' RACE reads, holding one entry per CDR3 protein. The sample shows around 390,000 distinct CDR3 sequences, about 20% of them seen only once. This clonotype has just a few counts. Its antigen is still unknown. Study-wide results and caveats: A motif in TCR beta, a set of several highly homologous variants, appeared characteristic of ankylosing spondylitis blood. Disease-linked clones reportedly showed significant enrichment in matched ankylosing spondylitis synovial fluid.

The germline V and J ends were trimmed by 0 bases and 9 bases, with 4 bases remaining between them. Germline V lookup: CDR1 LGHNA, CDR2 YNFKEQ. This CDR3 contains 11 residues. Input material: blood, either unsorted or a sorted T cell fraction (not recorded which). The source of this sequence is a male donor with ankylosing spondylitis. The chain links TRBV4-2 to TRBJ2-3, with D unresolved. The CDR3: CASSQDETQYF. As DNA, the CDR3 is TGTGCCAGCAGCCAAGATGAGACGCAGTATTTT.